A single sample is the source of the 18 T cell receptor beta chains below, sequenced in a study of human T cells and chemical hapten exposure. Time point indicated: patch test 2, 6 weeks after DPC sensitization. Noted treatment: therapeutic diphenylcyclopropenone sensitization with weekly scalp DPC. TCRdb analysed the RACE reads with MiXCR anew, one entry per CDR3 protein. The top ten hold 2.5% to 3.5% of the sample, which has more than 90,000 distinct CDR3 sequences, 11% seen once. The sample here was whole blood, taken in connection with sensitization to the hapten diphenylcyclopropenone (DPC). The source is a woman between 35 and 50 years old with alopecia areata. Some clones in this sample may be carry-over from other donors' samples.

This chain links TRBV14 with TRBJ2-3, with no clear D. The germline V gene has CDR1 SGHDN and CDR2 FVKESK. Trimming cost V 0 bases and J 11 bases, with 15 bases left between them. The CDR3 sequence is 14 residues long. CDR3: CASSQESSASKQYF. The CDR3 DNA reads TGTGCCAGCAGCCAAGAGTCCTCGGCTTCTAAGCAGTATTTT.

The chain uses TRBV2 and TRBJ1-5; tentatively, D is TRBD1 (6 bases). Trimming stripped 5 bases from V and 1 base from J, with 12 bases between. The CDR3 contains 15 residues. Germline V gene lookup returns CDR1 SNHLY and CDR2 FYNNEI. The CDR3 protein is CASSQGHRSNQPQHF. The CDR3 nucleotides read TGTGCCAGCAGTCAGGGACATAGGAGCAATCAGCCCCAGCATTTT. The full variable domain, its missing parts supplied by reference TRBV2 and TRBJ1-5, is EPEVTQTPSHQVTQMGQEVILRCVPISNHLYFYWYRQILGQKVEFLVSFYNNEISEKSEIFDDQFSVERPDGSNFTLKIRSTKLEDSAMYFCASSQGHRSNQPQHFGDGTRLSIL.

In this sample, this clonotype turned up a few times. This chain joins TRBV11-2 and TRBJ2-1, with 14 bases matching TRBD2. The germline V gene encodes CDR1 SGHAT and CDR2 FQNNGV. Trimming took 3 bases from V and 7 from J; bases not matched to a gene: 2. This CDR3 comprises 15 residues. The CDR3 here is CASSLGLAGVNEQFF. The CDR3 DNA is TGTGCCAGCAGCTTGGGACTAGCGGGAGTTAATGAGCAGTTCTTC. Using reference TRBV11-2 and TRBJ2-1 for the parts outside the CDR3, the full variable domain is EAGVAQSPRYKIIEKRQSVAFWCNPISGHATLYWYQQILGQGPKLLIQFQNNGVVDDSQLPKDRFSAERLKGVDSTLKIQPAKLEDSAVYLCASSLGLAGVNEQFFGPGTRLTVL.

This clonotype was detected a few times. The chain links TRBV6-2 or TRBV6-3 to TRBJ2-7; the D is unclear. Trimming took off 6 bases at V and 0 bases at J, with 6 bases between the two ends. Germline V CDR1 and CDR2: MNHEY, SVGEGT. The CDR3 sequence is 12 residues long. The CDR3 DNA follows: TGTGCCAGCAGGGTGAGCTCCTACGAGCAGTACTTC. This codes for CASRVSSYEQYF.

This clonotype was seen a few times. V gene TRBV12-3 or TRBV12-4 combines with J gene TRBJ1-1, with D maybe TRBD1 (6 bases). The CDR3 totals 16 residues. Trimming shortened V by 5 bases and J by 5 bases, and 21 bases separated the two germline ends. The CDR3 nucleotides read TGTGCCAGCAGTCAGGACAGCCCGATTGTAGGGACTGAAGCTTTCTTT. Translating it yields CASSQDSPIVGTEAFF.

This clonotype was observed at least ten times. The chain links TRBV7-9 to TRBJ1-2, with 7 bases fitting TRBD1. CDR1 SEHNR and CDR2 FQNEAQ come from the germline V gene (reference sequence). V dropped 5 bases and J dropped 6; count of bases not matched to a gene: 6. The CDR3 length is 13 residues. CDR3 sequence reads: CASSPHGQDGYTF. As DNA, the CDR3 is TGTGCCAGCAGCCCCCATGGACAGGATGGCTACACCTTC.

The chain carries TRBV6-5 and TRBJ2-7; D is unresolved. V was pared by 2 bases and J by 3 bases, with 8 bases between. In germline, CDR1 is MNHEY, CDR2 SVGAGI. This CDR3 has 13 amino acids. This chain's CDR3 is CASSYAANYEQYF. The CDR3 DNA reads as TGTGCCAGCAGTTACGCAGCGAACTACGAGCAGTACTTC.

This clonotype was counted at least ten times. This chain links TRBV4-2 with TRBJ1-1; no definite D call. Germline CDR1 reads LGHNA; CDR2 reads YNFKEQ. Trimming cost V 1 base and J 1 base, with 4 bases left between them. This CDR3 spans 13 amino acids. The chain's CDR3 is CASSQGENTEAFF. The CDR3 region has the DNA TGTGCCAGCAGCCAAGGGGAGAACACTGAAGCTTTCTTT.

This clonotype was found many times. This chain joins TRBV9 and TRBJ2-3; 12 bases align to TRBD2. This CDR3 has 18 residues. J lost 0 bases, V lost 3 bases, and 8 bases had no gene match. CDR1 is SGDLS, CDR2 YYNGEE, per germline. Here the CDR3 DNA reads TGTGCCAGCAGCGCACCCTCCGGGACTAGCGGGAGCACAGATACGCAGTATTTT. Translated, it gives CASSAPSGTSGSTDTQYF.

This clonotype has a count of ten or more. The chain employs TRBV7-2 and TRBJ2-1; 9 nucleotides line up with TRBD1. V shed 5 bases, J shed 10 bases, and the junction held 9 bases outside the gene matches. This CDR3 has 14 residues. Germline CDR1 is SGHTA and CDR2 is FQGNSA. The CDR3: CASSKRGQGREQFF. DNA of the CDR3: TGTGCCAGCAGCAAGAGGGGACAGGGCCGCGAGCAGTTCTTC. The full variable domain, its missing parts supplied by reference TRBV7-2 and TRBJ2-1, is GAGVSQSPSNKVTEKGKDVELRCDPISGHTALYWYRQSLGQGLEFLIYFQGNSAPDKSGLPSDRFSAERTGGSVSTLTIQRTQQEDSAVYLCASSKRGQGREQFFGPGTRLTVL.

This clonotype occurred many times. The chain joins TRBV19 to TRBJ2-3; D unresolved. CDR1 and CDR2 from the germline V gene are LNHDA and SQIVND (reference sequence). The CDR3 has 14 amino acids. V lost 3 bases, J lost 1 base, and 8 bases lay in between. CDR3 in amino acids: CASSIGQGTDTQYF. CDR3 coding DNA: TGTGCCAGTAGTATTGGTCAGGGCACAGATACGCAGTATTTT.

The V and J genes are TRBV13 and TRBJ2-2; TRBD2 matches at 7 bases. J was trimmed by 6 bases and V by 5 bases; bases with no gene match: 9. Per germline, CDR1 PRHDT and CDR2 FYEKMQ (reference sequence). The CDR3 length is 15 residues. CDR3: CASSTRGVRAGELFF. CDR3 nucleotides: TGTGCCAGCAGCACCCGGGGGGTGCGAGCCGGGGAGCTGTTTTTT.

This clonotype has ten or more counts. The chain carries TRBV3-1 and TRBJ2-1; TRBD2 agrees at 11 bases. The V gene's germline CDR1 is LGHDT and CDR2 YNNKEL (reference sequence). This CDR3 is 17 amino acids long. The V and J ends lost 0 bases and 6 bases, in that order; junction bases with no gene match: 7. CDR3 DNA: TGTGCCAGCAGCCAAGACCTACTAGCGGGAGCCCCCAATGAGCAGTTCTTC. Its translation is CASSQDLLAGAPNEQFF.

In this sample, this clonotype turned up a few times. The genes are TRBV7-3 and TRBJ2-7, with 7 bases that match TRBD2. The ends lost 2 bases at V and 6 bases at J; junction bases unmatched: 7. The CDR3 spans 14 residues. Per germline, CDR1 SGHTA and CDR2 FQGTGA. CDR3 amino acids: CASSLLESGGEQYF. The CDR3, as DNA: TGTGCCAGCAGCTTACTAGAGTCGGGGGGCGAGCAGTACTTC. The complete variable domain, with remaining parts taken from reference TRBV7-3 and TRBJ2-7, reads GAGVSQTPSNKVTEKGKYVELRCDPISGHTALYWYRQSLGQGPEFLIYFQGTGAADDSGLPNDRFFAVRPEGSVSTLKIQRTERGDSAVYLCASSLLESGGEQYFGPGTRLTVT.

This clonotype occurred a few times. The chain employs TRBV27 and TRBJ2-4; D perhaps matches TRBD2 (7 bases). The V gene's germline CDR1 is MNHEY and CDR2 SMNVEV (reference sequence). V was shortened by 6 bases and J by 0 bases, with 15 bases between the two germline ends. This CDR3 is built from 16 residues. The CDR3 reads CASSRTGGIAKNIQYF. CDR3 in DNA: TGTGCCAGCAGCCGAACGGGGGGCATAGCCAAAAACATTCAGTACTTC.

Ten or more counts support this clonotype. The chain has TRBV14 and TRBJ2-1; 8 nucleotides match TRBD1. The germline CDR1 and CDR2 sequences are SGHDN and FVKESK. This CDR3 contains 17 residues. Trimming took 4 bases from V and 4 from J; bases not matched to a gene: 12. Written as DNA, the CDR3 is TGTGCCAGCAGCCCAACGGTGAGACAGGGGCTTTACAATGAGCAGTTCTTC. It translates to CASSPTVRQGLYNEQFF.

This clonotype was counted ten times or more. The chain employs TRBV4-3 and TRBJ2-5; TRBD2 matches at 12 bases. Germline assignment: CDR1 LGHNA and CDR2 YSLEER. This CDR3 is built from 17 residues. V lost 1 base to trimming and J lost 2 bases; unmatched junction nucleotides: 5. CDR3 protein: CASSQGTSGISQETQYF. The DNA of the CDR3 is TGCGCCAGCAGCCAAGGGACTAGCGGGATTTCTCAAGAGACCCAGTACTTC.

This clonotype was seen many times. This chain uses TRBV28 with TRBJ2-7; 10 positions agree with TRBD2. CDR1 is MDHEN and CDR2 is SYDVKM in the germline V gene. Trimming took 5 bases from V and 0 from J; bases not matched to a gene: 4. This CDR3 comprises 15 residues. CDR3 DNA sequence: TGTGCCAGCAGTACTAGCGGGGCCAGCTCCTACGAGCAGTACTTC. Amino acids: CASSTSGASSYEQYF. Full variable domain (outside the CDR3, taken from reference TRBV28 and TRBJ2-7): DVKVTQSSRYLVKRTGEKVFLECVQDMDHENMFWYRQDPGLGLRLIYFSYDVKMKEKGDIPEGYSVSREKKERFSLILESASTNQTSMYLCASSTSGASSYEQYFGPGTRLTVT.